The T cell receptor (beta chain) described here comes from a study of regulatory T cells in long-lasting Graves disease. The V gene lost 2 bases and the J gene lost 8 bases, with 20 bases spanning the gap. Germline V CDR1 and CDR2: SGHRS, YFSETQ. CDR3 length: 16 residues. Stated time point: newly diagnosed GD, antithyroid drugs for less than 3 months. Isolated PBMC RNA provided the starting material for the TCR library. Investigators prepared the TCR beta libraries by applying iRepertoire HTBI primers and Arm-PCR of CDR3 regions. Methods used by the authors: Samples jointly harbored 60 or so TRBV and 14 to 15 TRBJ segments. TCRdb passed the multiplex PCR reads through MiXCR, listing each CDR3 protein once. The V and J calls were determined by TCRdb, not by the authors. The table lists hundreds of thousands of distinct CDR3 sequences, roughly 15% of them singletons, with about 20% in the top ten. Turning to this clonotype: Its specificity is unknown.

Study results and caveats: It was peripheral blood alone, not thyroid tissue, that was studied. For persistent Graves' patients, TCR diversity was lower than for newly diagnosed ones.

The same specimen was also included in a second study, on T cells in Graves' hyperthyroidism and ophthalmopathy. That report notes: A set of HTBI primers served as the primers for a first-round RT-PCR of the TCR CDR3.

The sequenced sample was peripheral blood mononuclear cells (PBMCs), obtained at new diagnosis, from a patient treated with antithyroid drugs. This receptor was obtained from a woman aged 30 to 39 with Graves disease. The chain has TRBV5-1 and TRBJ2-1, with D possibly TRBD1 on 6 matching bases. CDR3: CASSLLDRPSRDEQFF. The CDR3 DNA is TGCGCCAGCAGCTTATTAGACAGGCCCTCTAGGGATGAGCAGTTCTTC.